This T cell receptor (beta chain) was captured in a study of blood T cell repertoires in COVID-19. Methods used by the authors: Amplification of reference gene primers provided the estimated nucleated cell counts. The table came from immunoSEQ multiplex PCR; TCRdb's copy has only in-frame clones and leaves some out. For V, J and clone size, that table is used; D and trimming come from the DNA. Among about 150,000 clones, about 77% were seen once, and the ten largest hold less than 4.5%. This CDR3 region has 15 residues. The germline gives CDR1 SGHTA, CDR2 FQGTGA. V lost 4 bases and J lost 4; bases outside the gene matches: 3.

The sequence was obtained from a man between 60 and 75 years old with acute or convalescent COVID-19. Sequencing input: peripheral blood. V gene TRBV7-3 combines with J gene TRBJ2-2; 10 bases map to TRBD2. CDR3 region: CASSSRTSGTGELFF. For the CDR3, the DNA is TGTGCCAGCAGCTCCCGGACTAGCGGCACCGGGGAGCTGTTTTTT.